Sequencing of this T cell receptor beta chain was carried out in a study of shared clonotypes between healthy human individuals. CD45RA+ naive and CD45RA-negative memory subsets were separated from CD4+ cells. Assay: immunoSEQ multiplex PCR; the TCRdb copy retains only in-frame clones and omits some. The sample records millions of clones, just over 90% being singletons. V was pared by 2 bases and J by 1 base, with 3 bases of the junction left unmatched. The CDR3 runs 15 residues. In germline, CDR1 is ENHRY, CDR2 SYGVKD. The V and J genes are TRBV10-3 and TRBJ2-3; 7 bases line up with TRBD2. Sample: naive CD4+ T cells sorted from blood. The sample's subset: CD45RA+ positively selected. The clonotype was recovered from a man aged 18 to 35 in good health. The CDR3 protein is CAISERTSGTDTQYF. DNA for the CDR3: TGTGCCATCAGTGAGCGGACTAGTGGCACAGATACGCAGTATTTT.